This T cell receptor beta chain was captured by sequencing in a study of vaccination and CD4 T cells after COVID-19. Study details: Participants were given two doses of BNT162b2 or mRNA-1273 vaccine. Spike peptides, overlapping and drawn from SARS-CoV-2, HCoV-NL63, HCoV-OC43 and HCoV-229E, were used to stimulate cells.

Notes on this clonotype: Its antigen remains unidentified.

Germline assignment: CDR1 SGHTA and CDR2 FQGNSA. V lost 8 bases and J lost 2; bases outside the gene matches: 10. CDR3 length equals 15 residues. Treatment noted: roughly 11-day PBMC culture with coronavirus spike peptide pools or control peptides (ViraFEST assay). With approximately 10 ug/ml peptide pools and approximately 9.6 IU/ml IL-2, PBMCs were cultured at approximately 2 million per well. With the Oncomine TCR Beta short-read assay, DNA from cultured CD4+ T cells was sequenced. DNA came from CD4+ T cells after culture. TCRdb independently ran MiXCR on the PCR reads; one entry per CDR3 protein. Of 15,000 or so distinct CDR3 sequences listed, around 30% were seen once; the top ten hold roughly 17%.

This clonotype originated in a human donor with COVID-19. Sample: cultured CD4+ T cells from blood. This chain links TRBV7-2 with TRBJ2-5, with 8 bases lining up with TRBD2. The CDR3 region has the DNA TGTGCCAGCGTGGCCACGGGGGGGTTTCAAGAGACCCAGTACTTC. Amino acids: CASVATGGFQETQYF.